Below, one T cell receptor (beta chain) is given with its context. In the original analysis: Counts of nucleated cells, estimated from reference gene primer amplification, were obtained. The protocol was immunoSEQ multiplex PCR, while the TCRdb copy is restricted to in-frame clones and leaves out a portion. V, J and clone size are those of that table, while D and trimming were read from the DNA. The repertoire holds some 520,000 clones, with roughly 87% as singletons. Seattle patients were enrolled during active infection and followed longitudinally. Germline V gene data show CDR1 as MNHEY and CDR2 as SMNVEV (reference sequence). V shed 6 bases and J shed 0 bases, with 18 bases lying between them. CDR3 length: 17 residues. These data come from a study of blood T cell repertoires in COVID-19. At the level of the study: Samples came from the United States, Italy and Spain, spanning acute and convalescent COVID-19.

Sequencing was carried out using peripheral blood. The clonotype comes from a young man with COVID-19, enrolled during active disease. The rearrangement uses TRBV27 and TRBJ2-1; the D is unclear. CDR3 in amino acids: CASRTDPASSSYNEQFF. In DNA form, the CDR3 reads TGTGCCAGCAGAACAGACCCAGCCTCCAGCTCCTACAATGAGCAGTTCTTC.